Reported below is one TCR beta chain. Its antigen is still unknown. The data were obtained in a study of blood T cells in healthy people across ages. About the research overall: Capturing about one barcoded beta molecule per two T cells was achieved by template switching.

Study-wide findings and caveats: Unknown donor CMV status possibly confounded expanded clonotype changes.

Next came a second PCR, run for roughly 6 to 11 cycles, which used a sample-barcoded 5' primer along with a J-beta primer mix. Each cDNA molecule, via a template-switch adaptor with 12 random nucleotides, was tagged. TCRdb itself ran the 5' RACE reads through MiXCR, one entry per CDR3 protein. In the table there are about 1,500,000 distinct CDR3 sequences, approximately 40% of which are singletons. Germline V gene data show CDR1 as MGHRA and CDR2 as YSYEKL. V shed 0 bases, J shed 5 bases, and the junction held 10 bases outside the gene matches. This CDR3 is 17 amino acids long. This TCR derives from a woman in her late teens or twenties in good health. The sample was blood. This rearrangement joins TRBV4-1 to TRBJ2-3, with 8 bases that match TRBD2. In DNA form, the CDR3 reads TGCGCCAGCAGCCAAGATACCCACGGGAGGGTCCAAGATACGCAGTATTTT. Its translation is CASSQDTHGRVQDTQYF.